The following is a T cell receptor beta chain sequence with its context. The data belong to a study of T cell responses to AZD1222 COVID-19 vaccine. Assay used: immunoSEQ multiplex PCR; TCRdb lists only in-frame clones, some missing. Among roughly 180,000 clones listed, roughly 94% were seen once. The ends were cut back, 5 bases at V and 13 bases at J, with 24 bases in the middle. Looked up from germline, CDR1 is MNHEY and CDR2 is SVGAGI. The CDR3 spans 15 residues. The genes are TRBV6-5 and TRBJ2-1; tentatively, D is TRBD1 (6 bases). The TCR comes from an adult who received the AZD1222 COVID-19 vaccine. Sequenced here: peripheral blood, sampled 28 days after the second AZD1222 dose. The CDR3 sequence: CASSPSPTTGTIQFF. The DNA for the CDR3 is TGTGCCAGCAGTCCTTCCCCTACCACCGGGACAATTCAGTTCTTC.